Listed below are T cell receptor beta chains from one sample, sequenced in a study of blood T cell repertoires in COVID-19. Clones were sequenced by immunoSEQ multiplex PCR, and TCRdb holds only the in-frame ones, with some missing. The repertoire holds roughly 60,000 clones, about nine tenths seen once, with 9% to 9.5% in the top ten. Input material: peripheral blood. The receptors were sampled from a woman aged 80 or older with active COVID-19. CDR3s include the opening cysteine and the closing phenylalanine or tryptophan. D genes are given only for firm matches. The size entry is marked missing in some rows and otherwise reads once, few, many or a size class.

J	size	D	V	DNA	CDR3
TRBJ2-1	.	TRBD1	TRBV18	TGTGCCAGCTCACCACGGGGACAGGGGATCAATGAGCAGTTCTTC	CASSPRGQGINEQFF
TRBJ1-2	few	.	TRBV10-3	TGTGCCATCAGTGAACAGGGAATGTTCGGCTACACCTTC	CAISEQGMFGYTF
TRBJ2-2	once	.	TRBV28	TGTGCCGCCAGTGAGGCGACCTTCGCCGGGGAGCTGTTTTTT	CAASEATFAGELFF
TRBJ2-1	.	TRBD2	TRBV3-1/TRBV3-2	TGTGCCAGCAGCCAAGGGTTTGGACTAGCGGGAGTTTTCTACGTTCGGCAGTTCTTC	CASSQGFGLAGVFYVRQFF
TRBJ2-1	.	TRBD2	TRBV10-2	TGCGCCAGCAGTGAGCGGGAGGCCTCCTACAATGAGCAGTTCTTC	CASSEREASYNEQFF
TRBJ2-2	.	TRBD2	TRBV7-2	TGTGCCAGCAGCTCTAGCGGGAGGCCCATGTCCGGGGAGCTGTTTTTT	CASSSSGRPMSGELFF
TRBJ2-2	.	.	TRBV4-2	TGTGCCAGCAGCCAAGAGGTCGGGAACACCGGGGAGCTGTTTTTT	CASSQEVGNTGELFF
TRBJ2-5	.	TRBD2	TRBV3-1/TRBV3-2	TGTGCCAGCAGCAATGGACTAGCGGGGGGTCAAGAGACCCAGTACTTC	CASSNGLAGGQETQYF
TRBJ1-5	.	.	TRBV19	TGTGCCAGTGTGCCGGGTGACGGCAATCAGCCCCAGCATTTT	CASVPGDGNQPQHF
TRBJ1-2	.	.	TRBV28	TGTGCCAGCACCACCCAGGGATATGGCTACACCTTC	CASTTQGYGYTF
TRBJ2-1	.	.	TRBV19	TGTGCCAGTAGCCTCTCCTACAATGAGCAGTTCTTC	CASSLSYNEQFF
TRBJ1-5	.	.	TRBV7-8	TGTGCCAGCAGCTTAGAGGCCAGGGGAAATCAGCCCCAGCATTTT	CASSLEARGNQPQHF
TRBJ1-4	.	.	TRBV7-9	TGTGCCAGCAGCTTAGCCCTAGGGGGGGCGCGATGGAATAATGAAAAACTGTTTTTT	CASSLALGGARWNNEKLFF
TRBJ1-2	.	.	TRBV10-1	TGCGCCAGCAGTGACGGGGACTATGGCTACACCTTC	CASSDGDYGYTF
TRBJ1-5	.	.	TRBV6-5	TGTGCCAGCACGAAATCCCGAGATCAGCCCCAGCATTTT	CASTKSRDQPQHF
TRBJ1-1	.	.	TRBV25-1	TGTGCCAGCAGTAGGGGAAGGTGGGCTTTCTTT	CASSRGRWAFF
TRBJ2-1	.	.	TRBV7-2	TGTGCCAGCAGCCCCACTAGCATCGCCTCCTACAATGAGCAGTTCTTC	CASSPTSIASYNEQFF
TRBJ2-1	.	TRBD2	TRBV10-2	TGCGCCAGCAGTGAGATGGGAGCGGGAAGCAATGAGCAGTTCTTC	CASSEMGAGSNEQFF
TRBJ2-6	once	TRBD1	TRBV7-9	TGTGCCAGCAGCTTAGCGCCTGGCAGGGGGCAAGGTGGGGCCAACGTCCTGACTTTC	CASSLAPGRGQGGANVLTF
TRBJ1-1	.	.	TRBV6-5	TGTGCCAGCAGCGAGAGAGCAGGGGACACTGAAGCTTTCTTT	CASSERAGDTEAFF
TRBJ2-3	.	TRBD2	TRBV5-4	TGTGCCAGCAGCTTGAAGGCTAGCGGGGGGGGCACAGATACGCAGTATTTT	CASSLKASGGGTDTQYF
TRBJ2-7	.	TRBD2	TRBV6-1	TGTGCCAGCAGTGAACTTGGCCTAGCGGGAGGGCACGAGCAGTACTTC	CASSELGLAGGHEQYF
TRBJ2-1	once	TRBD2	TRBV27	TGTGCCAGTAGAACCCTAGCGGGAGGACGCAATGAGCAGTTCTTC	CASRTLAGGRNEQFF
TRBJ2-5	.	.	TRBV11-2	TGTGCCAGCAGCTTAGATCCCTCGGGAGAGACCCAGTACTTC	CASSLDPSGETQYF
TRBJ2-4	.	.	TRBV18	TGTGCCAGCTCACCACCCTCTCTCGCACTAGCCAAAAACATTCAGTACTTC	CASSPPSLALAKNIQYF
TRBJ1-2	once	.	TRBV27	TGTGCCAGCAGCCCAGGGGCCGGGTCTAACTATGGCTACACCTTC	CASSPGAGSNYGYTF
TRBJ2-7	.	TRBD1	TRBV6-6	TGTGCCAGCAGGGGACAGGGGGGGACCTACGAGCAGTACTTC	CASRGQGGTYEQYF
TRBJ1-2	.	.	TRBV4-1	TGCGCCAGCAGCCAAGACAGGGCGGTCGACTATGGCTACACCTTC	CASSQDRAVDYGYTF
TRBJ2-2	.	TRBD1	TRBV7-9	TGTGCCAGCACCCGGACAGGGGACACCGGGGAGCTGTTTTTT	CASTRTGDTGELFF
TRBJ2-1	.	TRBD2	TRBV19	TGTGCCAGTAGTAGGACTAGCGGGAGGGAACATGAGCAGTTCTTC	CASSRTSGREHEQFF
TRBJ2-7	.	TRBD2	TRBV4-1	TGCGCCAGCAGCCACTTAGCGGGAGTAGCCTCCTACGAGCAGTACTTC	CASSHLAGVASYEQYF
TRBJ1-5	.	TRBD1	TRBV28	TGTGCCAGCAGGGAGAGGGGACAGGCCGGCAATCAGCCCCAGCATTTT	CASRERGQAGNQPQHF
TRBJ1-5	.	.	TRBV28	TGTGCCAGCAGTTTCGCCAGTAGCAATCAGCCCCAGCATTTT	CASSFASSNQPQHF
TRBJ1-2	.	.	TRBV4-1	TGCGCCAGCAGCCCAACCTACGAGGGAGGCTACACCTTC	CASSPTYEGGYTF
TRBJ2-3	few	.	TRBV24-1	TGTGCCACCAGTGATTCCTCCAGGGACTTCAGCTCCACAGATACGCAGTATTTT	CATSDSSRDFSSTDTQYF
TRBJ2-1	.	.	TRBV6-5	TGTGCCAGCAGCCCCGTGGGTGCAAGCCAGGGGCAGTTCTTC	CASSPVGASQGQFF
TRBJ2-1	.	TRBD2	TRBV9	TGTGCCAGCAGCAGCTCTAGCGGGAGCTCCTACAATGAGCAGTTCTTC	CASSSSSGSSYNEQFF
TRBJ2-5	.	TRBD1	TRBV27	TGTGCCAGCAGTCCCCGGCCAGGGGGCAAGGAGACCCAGTACTTC	CASSPRPGGKETQYF
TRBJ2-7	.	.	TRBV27	TGTGCCAGCAGCCTCCGGGGAACCTACGAGCAGTACTTC	CASSLRGTYEQYF
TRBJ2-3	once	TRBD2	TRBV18	TGTGCCAGCTCACCCCCCGGGGGGAAAGTTAGCACAGATACGCAGTATTTT	CASSPPGGKVSTDTQYF
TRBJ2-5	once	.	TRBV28	TGTGCCAGCCTTTGGAGGGTATCCCCGGTGAGCGGCCAGGCTAGGACCCAGTACTTC	CASLWRVSPVSGQARTQYF
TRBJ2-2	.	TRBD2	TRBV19	TGTGCCAGTAGTATAGAACTAGCGGGGAGAGGGGAGCTGTTTTTT	CASSIELAGRGELFF
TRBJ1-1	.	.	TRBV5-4	TGTGCCAGCAGCTTGGTACAGGGTGGGAACACTGAAGCTTTCTTT	CASSLVQGGNTEAFF
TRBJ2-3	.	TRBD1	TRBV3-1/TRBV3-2	TGTGCCAGCAGCGCAGGGGGCGCGAGGTATACGCAGTATTTT	CASSAGGARYTQYF
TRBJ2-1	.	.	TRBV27	TGTGCCAGCAGTTTTGCACGGGGTGAGCAGTTCTTC	CASSFARGEQFF